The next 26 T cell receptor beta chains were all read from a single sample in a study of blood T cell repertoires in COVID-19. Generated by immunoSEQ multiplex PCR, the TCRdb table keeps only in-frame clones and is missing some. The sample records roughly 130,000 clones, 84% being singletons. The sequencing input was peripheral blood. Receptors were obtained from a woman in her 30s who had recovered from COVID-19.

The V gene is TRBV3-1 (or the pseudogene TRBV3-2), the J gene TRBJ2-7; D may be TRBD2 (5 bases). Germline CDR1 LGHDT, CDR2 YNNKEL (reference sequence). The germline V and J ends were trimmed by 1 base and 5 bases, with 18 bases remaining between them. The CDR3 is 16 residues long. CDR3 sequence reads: CASSQGGSPRLHEQYF. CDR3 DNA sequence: TGTGCCAGCAGCCAAGGAGGGTCCCCCCGGCTCCACGAGCAGTACTTC.

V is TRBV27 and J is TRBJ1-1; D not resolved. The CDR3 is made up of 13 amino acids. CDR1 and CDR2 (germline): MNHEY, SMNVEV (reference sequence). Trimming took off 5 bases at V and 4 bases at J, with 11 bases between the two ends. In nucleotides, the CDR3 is TGTGCCAGCAGTCCAGCTAGCGGCACTGAAGCTTTCTTT. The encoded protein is CASSPASGTEAFF.

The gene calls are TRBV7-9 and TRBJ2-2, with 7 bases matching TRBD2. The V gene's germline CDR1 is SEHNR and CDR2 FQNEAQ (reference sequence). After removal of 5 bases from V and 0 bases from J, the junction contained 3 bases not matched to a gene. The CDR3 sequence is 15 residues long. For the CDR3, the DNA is TGTGCCAGCAGCCGCAGCGGGACGAACACCGGGGAGCTGTTTTTT. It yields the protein CASSRSGTNTGELFF.

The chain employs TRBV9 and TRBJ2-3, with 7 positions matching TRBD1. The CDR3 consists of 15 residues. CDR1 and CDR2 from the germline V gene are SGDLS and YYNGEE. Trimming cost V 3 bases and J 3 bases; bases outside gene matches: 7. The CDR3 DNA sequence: TGTGCCAGCAGCGACGGGACAGACCAAACAGATACGCAGTATTTT. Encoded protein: CASSDGTDQTDTQYF.

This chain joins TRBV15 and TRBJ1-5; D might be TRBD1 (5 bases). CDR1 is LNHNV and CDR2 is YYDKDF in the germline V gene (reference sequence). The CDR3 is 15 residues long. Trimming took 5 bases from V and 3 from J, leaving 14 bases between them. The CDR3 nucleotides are TGTGCCACCAGCCCCCGGAACAGGCCCAATCAGCCCCAGCATTTT. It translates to CATSPRNRPNQPQHF. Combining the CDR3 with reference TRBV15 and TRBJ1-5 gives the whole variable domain DAMVIQNPRYQVTQFGKPVTLSCSQTLNHNVMYWYQQKSSQAPKLLFHYYDKDFNNEADTPDNFQSRRPNTSFCFLDIRSPGLGDTAMYLCATSPRNRPNQPQHFGDGTRLSIL.

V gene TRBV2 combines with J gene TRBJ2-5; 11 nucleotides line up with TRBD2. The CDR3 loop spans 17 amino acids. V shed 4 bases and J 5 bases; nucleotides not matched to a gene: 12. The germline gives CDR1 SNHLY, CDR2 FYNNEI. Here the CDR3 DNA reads TGTGCCAGCAGTGCCCAACTAGCGGGGGACCAACGGGAGACCCAGTACTTC. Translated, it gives CASSAQLAGDQRETQYF.

In DNA, the CDR3 is TGCAGTGCTAGTATCGGGGGAGGACAGCCCCAGCATTTT. Translating gives CSASIGGGQPQHF. The chain carries TRBV20-1 and TRBJ1-5; weak D call: TRBD1 (5 bases). The CDR3 is made up of 13 amino acids. V dropped 3 bases and J dropped 7 bases, with 13 bases sitting between them. Germline CDR1 DFQATT, CDR2 SNEGSKA (reference sequence).

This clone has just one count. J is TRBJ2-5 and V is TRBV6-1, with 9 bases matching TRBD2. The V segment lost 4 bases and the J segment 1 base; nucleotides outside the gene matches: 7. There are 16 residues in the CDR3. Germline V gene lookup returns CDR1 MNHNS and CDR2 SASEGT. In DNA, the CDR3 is TGTGCCAGCAGTGCCGACAGCGGGAGGTTCCAAGAGACCCAGTACTTC. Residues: CASSADSGRFQETQYF.

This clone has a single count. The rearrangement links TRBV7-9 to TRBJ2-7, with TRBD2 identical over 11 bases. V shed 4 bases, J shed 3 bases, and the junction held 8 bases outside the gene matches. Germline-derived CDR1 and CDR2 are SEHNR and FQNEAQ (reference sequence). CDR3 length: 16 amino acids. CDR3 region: CASSSLAGGQLYEQYF. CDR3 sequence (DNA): TGTGCCAGCAGCTCCTTAGCGGGAGGGCAGCTCTACGAGCAGTACTTC.

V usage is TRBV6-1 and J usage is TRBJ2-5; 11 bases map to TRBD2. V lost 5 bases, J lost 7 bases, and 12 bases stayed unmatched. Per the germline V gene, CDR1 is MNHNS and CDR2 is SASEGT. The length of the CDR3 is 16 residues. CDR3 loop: CASSKGTSGLGWTQYF. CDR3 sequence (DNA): TGTGCCAGCAGTAAAGGGACTAGCGGTCTTGGGTGGACCCAGTACTTC.

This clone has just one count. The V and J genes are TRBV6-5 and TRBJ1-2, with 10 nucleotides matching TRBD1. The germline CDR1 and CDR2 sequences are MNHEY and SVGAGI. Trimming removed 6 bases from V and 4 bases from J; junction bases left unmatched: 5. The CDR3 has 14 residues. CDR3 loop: CASRRRTGGYGYTF. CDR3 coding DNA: TGTGCCAGCAGGCGACGGACAGGGGGCTATGGCTACACCTTC.

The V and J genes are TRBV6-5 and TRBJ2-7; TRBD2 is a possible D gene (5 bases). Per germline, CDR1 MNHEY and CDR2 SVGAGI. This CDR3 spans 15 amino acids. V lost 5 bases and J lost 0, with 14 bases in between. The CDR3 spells CASSRGYFSSYEQYF. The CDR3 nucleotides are TGTGCCAGCAGTAGAGGGTACTTTTCCTCCTACGAGCAGTACTTC.

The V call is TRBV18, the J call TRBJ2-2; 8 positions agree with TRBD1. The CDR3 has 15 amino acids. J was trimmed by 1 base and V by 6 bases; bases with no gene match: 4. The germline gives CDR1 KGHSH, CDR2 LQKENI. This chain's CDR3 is CASSQGQGNTGELFF. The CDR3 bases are TGTGCCAGCTCGCAAGGACAGGGGAACACCGGGGAGCTGTTTTTT. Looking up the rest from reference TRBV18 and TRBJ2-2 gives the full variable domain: NAGVMQNPRHLVRRRGQEARLRCSPMKGHSHVYWYRQLPEEGLKFMVYLQKENIIDESGMPKERFSAEFPKEGPSILRIQQVVRGDSAAYFCASSQGQGNTGELFFGEGSRLTVL.

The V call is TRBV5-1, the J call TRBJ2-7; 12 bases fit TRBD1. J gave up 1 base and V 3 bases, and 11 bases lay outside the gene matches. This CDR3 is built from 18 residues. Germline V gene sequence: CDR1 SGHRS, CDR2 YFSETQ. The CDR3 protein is CASSSPGQGASGSYEQYF. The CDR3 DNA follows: TGCGCCAGCAGCTCCCCGGGACAGGGGGCTTCAGGGTCCTACGAGCAGTACTTC.

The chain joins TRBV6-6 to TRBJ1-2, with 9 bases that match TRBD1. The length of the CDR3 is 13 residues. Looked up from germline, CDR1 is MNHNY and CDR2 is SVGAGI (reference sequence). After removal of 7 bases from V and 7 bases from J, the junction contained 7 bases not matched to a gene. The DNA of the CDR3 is TGTGCCAGCAACCCACAGGGGGCGGCTGGCTACACCTTC. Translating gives CASNPQGAAGYTF.

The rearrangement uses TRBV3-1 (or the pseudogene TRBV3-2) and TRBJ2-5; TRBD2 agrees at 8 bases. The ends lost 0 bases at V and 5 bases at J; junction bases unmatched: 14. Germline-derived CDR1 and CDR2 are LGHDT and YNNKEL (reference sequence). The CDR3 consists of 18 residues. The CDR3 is CASSQDVVGGATSETQYF. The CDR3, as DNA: TGTGCCAGCAGCCAAGACGTGGTCGGGGGGGCCACGAGTGAGACCCAGTACTTC.

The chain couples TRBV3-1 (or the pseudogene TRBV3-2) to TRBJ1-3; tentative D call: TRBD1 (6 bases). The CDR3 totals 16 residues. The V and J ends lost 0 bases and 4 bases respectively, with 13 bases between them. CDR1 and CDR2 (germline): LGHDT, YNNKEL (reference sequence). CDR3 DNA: TGTGCCAGCAGCCAAGAATGGGGGCTGAAGGGAAACACCATATATTTT. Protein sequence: CASSQEWGLKGNTIYF.

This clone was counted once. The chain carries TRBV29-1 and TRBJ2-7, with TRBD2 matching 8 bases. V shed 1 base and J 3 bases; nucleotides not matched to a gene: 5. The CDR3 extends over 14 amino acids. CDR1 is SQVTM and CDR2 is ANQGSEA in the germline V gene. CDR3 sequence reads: CSVEGDGGDYEQYF. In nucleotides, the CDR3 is TGCAGCGTTGAAGGGGACGGGGGGGACTACGAGCAGTACTTC.

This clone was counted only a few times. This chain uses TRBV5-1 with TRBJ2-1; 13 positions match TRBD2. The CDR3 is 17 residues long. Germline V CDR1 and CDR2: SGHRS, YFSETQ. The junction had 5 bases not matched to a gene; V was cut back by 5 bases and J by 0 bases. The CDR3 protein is CASSWTSGSPSYNEQFF. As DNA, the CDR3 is TGCGCCAGCAGTTGGACTAGCGGGAGTCCCTCCTACAATGAGCAGTTCTTC.

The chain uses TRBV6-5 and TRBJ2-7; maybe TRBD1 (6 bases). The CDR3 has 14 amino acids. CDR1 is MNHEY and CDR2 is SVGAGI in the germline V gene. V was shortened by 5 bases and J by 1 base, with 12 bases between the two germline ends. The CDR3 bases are TGTGCCAGCAGTCAGGACAGCTATTCCTACGAGCAGTACTTC. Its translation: CASSQDSYSYEQYF.

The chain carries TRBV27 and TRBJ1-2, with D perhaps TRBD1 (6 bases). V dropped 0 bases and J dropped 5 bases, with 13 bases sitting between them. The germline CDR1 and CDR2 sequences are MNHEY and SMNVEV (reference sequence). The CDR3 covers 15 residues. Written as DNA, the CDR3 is TGTGCCAGCAGTTTATCGGGGGCCCCGCTGTATGGCTACACCTTC. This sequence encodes CASSLSGAPLYGYTF.

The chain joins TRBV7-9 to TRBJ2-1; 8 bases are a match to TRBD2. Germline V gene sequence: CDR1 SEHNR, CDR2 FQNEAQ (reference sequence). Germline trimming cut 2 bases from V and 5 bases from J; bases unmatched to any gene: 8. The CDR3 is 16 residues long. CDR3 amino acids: CASSLSDILADNEQFF. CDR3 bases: TGTGCCAGCAGCTTATCGGACATACTAGCGGACAATGAGCAGTTCTTC.

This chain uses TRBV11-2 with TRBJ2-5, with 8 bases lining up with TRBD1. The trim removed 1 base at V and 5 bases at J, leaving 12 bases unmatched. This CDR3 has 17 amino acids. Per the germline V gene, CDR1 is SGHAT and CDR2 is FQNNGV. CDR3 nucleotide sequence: TGTGCCAGCAGCTTAGCGTCCCGACAGGGGTTCGGGGAGACCCAGTACTTC. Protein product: CASSLASRQGFGETQYF.

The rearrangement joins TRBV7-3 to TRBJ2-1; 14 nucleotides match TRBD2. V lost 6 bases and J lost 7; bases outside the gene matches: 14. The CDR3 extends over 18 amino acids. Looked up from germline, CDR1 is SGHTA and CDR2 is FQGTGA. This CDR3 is CASSFPGLAGAAINEQFF. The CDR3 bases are TGTGCCAGCAGTTTTCCGGGACTAGCGGGAGCTGCGATAAATGAGCAGTTCTTC. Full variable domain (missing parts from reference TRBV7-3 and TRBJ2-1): GAGVSQTPSNKVTEKGKYVELRCDPISGHTALYWYRQSLGQGPEFLIYFQGTGAADDSGLPNDRFFAVRPEGSVSTLKIQRTERGDSAVYLCASSFPGLAGAAINEQFFGPGTRLTVL.

The chain's CDR3 is CATSDPGQGNGEQFF. CDR3 DNA sequence: TGTGCCACCAGTGACCCGGGACAGGGGAACGGTGAGCAGTTCTTC. The chain links TRBV24-1 to TRBJ2-1; 10 nucleotides line up with TRBD1. Germline CDR1 KGHDR, CDR2 SFDVKD. The CDR3 has 15 amino acids. With 4 bases clipped from V and 9 bases from J, the junction kept 8 bases outside the gene matches.

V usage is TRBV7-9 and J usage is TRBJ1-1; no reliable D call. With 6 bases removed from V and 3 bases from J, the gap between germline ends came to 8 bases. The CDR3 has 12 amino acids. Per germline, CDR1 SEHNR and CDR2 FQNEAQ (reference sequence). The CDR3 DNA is TGTGCCAGCAGTCGCGGCTACACTGAAGCTTTCTTT. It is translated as CASSRGYTEAFF.